Below are 28 T cell receptor beta chains sequenced from a single sample in a study of cytomegalovirus exposure and HLA in healthy donors. Using immunoSEQ multiplex PCR, the repertoire was profiled, and TCRdb retains in-frame clones only, with some absent. The sample lists almost 70,000 clones, 95% to 96% occurring once. Material: PBMCs. The receptors derive from a woman aged 18-35 years in good health and CMV-seropositive.

The chain employs TRBV27 and TRBJ1-5; D uncertain. The length of the CDR3 is 15 residues. V was clipped by 5 bases and J by 7 bases, with 18 bases between them. The germline CDR1 and CDR2 sequences are MNHEY and SMNVEV (reference sequence). The CDR3 region is CASSAEPSPGQPQHF. CDR3 nucleotides: TGTGCCAGCAGTGCAGAGCCATCCCCGGGGCAGCCCCAGCATTTT.

This chain uses TRBV4-1 with TRBJ2-5; 11 bases match TRBD2. The V gene's germline CDR1 is MGHRA and CDR2 YSYEKL. This CDR3 has 18 residues. Germline trimming cut 3 bases from V and 3 bases from J; bases unmatched to any gene: 12. The CDR3 loop is CASSQENIAGGLEETQYF. The CDR3 coding sequence is TGCGCCAGCAGCCAGGAAAATATAGCGGGAGGGCTCGAAGAGACCCAGTACTTC.

This chain uses TRBV30 with TRBJ2-7; D call uncertain. Trimming removed 2 bases at V and 2 bases at J, with 10 bases between. CDR3 length: 13 amino acids. Per germline, CDR1 GTSNPN and CDR2 SVGIG (reference sequence). In DNA form, the CDR3 reads TGTGCCTGGAGTCCAGGCCTCACCTACGAGCAGTACTTC. Translated, it gives CAWSPGLTYEQYF.

This rearrangement joins TRBV30 to TRBJ1-5, with D perhaps TRBD1 (5 bases). The V and J ends lost 0 bases and 0 bases respectively, with 12 bases between them. The CDR3 runs 16 residues. The germline V gene encodes CDR1 GTSNPN and CDR2 SVGIG (reference sequence). The CDR3 DNA sequence: TGTGCCTGGAGTGTACGAAGGGGCGATAGCAATCAGCCCCAGCATTTT. Translation: CAWSVRRGDSNQPQHF.

As concerns this clone: A junction end diverges from the germline sequence, so it may reflect a read error. The genes are TRBV19 and TRBJ2-7; 11 positions match TRBD2. Germline CDR1 LNHDA, CDR2 SQIVND (reference sequence). The CDR3 totals 14 residues. The CDR3 protein is CASSSGRGTYEQYF. The CDR3 coding sequence is TGTGCCAGCAGTAGCGGGAGGGGGACCTACGAGCAGTACTTC.

This chain uses TRBV4-3 with TRBJ2-7, with D possibly matching TRBD2 (5 bases). The CDR3 has 15 residues. The V gene's germline CDR1 is LGHNA and CDR2 YSLEER. V was cut by 1 base and J by 3 bases, with 13 bases left in between. The CDR3 DNA reads TGCGCCAGCAGCCAAGGAGTGGAGGCTCGCTACGAGCAGTACTTC. It codes for CASSQGVEARYEQYF.

As concerns this clone: Because the CDR3 is missing its conserved closing phenylalanine or tryptophan, this is likely a read error. No DNA is shown, since the ends of the CDR3 on it are uncertain; the CDR3 is the one TCRdb lists. The genes are TRBV6-1 and TRBJ2-7; the D segment call TRBD2 is taken from the table without a DNA check. The CDR3 contains 10 residues when both ends are counted. Germline CDR1 reads MNHNS; CDR2 reads SASEGT. The CDR3 loop reads CASRGGTTFA.

The chain couples TRBV30 to TRBJ1-1; D might be TRBD1 (6 bases). CDR1 is GTSNPN and CDR2 is SVGIG in the germline V gene (reference sequence). CDR3 length equals 14 residues. Trimming cost V 3 bases and J 5 bases, with 16 bases left between them. The CDR3 here is CAWRGDKGGTEAFF. In DNA form, the CDR3 reads TGTGCCTGGAGGGGGGACAAGGGTGGGACTGAAGCTTTCTTT.

This chain connects TRBV19 to TRBJ2-2; 11 bases are shared with TRBD1. The V gene end was trimmed by 9 bases and the J gene end by 9 bases; junction bases not matched to a gene: 6. Germline V lookup: CDR1 LNHDA, CDR2 SQIVND (reference sequence). The CDR3 runs 13 residues. CDR3 coding DNA: TGTGCCAGCCGGGACAGGGGGACCCGGGAGCTGTTTTTT. Residues: CASRDRGTRELFF.

The genes are TRBV27 and TRBJ2-1; D gene uncertain. Trimming left V 6 bases short and J 0 bases short, with 12 bases between. Germline V gives CDR1 MNHEY, CDR2 SMNVEV (reference sequence). This CDR3 contains 15 residues. The CDR3 loop is CASRRLSSSYNEQFF. The CDR3 nucleotides are TGTGCCAGCAGAAGGCTCTCTAGCTCCTACAATGAGCAGTTCTTC.

V gene TRBV2 combines with J gene TRBJ2-7; 10 nucleotides line up with TRBD2. The ends lost 8 bases at V and 12 bases at J; junction bases unmatched: 7. CDR3 length: 11 residues. CDR1 and CDR2 (germline): SNHLY, FYNNEI. CDR3 loop: CASLKASGGYF. The CDR3 DNA is TGTGCCAGCTTAAAGGCTAGCGGGGGGTACTTC.

The chain combines TRBV6-4 with TRBJ2-1; 9 bases map to TRBD2. Germline CDR1 and CDR2: MRHNA and SNTAGT. This CDR3 is built from 15 residues. V shed 6 bases, J shed 2 bases, and the junction held 5 bases outside the gene matches. The DNA for the CDR3 is TGTGCCAGCAGCCGATTAGCGGGAGCCTACAATGAGCAGTTCTTC. Translated, it gives CASSRLAGAYNEQFF.

The chain carries TRBV4-2 and TRBJ2-1, with TRBD2 matching over 13 bases. V dropped 0 bases and J dropped 5; count of bases not matched to a gene: 4. Germline CDR1 reads LGHNA; CDR2 reads YNFKEQ. The CDR3 consists of 17 residues. CDR3 loop: CASSQDRLAGGNNEQFF. The CDR3 bases are TGTGCCAGCAGCCAAGATAGACTAGCGGGAGGAAACAATGAGCAGTTCTTC.

The chain uses TRBV7-9 and TRBJ2-3; tentatively, D is TRBD2 (6 bases). This CDR3 is 16 amino acids long. Germline V gene lookup returns CDR1 SEHNR and CDR2 FQNEAQ (reference sequence). Trimming took 1 base from V and 4 from J, leaving 15 bases between them. CDR3 DNA: TGTGCCAGCAGCTTAGTTGCGGCGACGGGGGCAGATACGCAGTATTTT. Residues: CASSLVAATGADTQYF.

The rearrangement links TRBV7-9 to TRBJ1-5; 8 nucleotides agree with TRBD1. J gave up 4 bases and V 5 bases, and 1 base lay outside the gene matches. In germline, CDR1 is SEHNR, CDR2 FQNEAQ (reference sequence). The CDR3 is 13 amino acids. The CDR3, as DNA: TGTGCCAGCAGCGGACAGGGAAATCAGCCCCAGCATTTT. It encodes CASSGQGNQPQHF.

The chain is built from TRBV28 and TRBJ1-2, with D unclear. CDR3 length equals 13 residues. CDR1 is MDHEN, CDR2 SYDVKM, per germline. Trimming removed 7 bases at V and 2 bases at J, with 11 bases between. This CDR3 reads CASNEYPNYGYTF. The CDR3 DNA reads as TGTGCCAGCAATGAGTACCCGAACTATGGCTACACCTTC.

The CDR3 sequence is CASSLTPLGLGGEQFF. CDR3 sequence (DNA): TGTGCCAGCAGCCTCACTCCCCTCGGACTAGGAGGTGAGCAGTTCTTC. The V gene is TRBV4-2, the J gene TRBJ2-1; 7 bases match TRBD2. V was clipped by 4 bases and J by 9 bases; unmatched bases: 15. Germline CDR1 is LGHNA and CDR2 is YNFKEQ. The CDR3 has 16 amino acids.

The chain combines TRBV30 with TRBJ2-1; 10 bases are a match to TRBD2. CDR3 size: 16 residues. J gave up 9 bases and V 2 bases, and 13 bases lay outside the gene matches. In germline, CDR1 is GTSNPN, CDR2 SVGIG (reference sequence). CDR3 DNA sequence: TGTGCCTGGAGTTTCAAAGCGGGAGGGCCCATAAGTGAGCAGTTCTTC. Amino acid sequence: CAWSFKAGGPISEQFF.

The chain employs TRBV4-3 and TRBJ2-7; 7 bases match TRBD1. The CDR3 covers 17 residues. Germline loops: CDR1 LGHNA, CDR2 YSLEER. V lost 4 bases, J lost 1 base, and 13 bases stayed unmatched. In nucleotides, the CDR3 is TGCGCCAGCAGCCCGACCTTAGGGACAGTGCCTTCCTACGAGCAGTACTTC. This encodes CASSPTLGTVPSYEQYF.

CDR3 nucleotide sequence: TGTGCCAGCAGCTTACGCACTGCCAGGGCTAACTATGGCTACACCTTC. This gives the protein CASSLRTARANYGYTF. The V gene is TRBV7-9, the J gene TRBJ1-2; the D gene is possibly TRBD1 (5 bases). This CDR3 has 16 residues. V lost 2 bases and J lost 0, with 13 bases in between. Germline CDR1 is SEHNR and CDR2 is FQNEAQ (reference sequence).

The rearrangement uses TRBV7-9 and TRBJ2-3; 16 nucleotides match TRBD2. Trimming took 4 bases from V and 6 from J; bases not matched to a gene: 7. The CDR3 runs 17 residues. Germline V gene sequence: CDR1 SEHNR, CDR2 FQNEAQ (reference sequence). Here the CDR3 DNA reads TGTGCCAGCAGCTCCGGGACTAGCGGGAGGGCCGGGGATACGCAGTATTTT. Protein sequence: CASSSGTSGRAGDTQYF.

Here the CDR3 reads CASSSGEGDTQYF. In nucleotides, the CDR3 is TGTGCCAGCAGCTCAGGGGAGGGGGATACGCAGTATTTT. The chain has TRBV11-3 and TRBJ2-3; possible D gene TRBD2, 7 bases. This CDR3 has 13 amino acids. Germline CDR1 and CDR2: SGHNT and YENEEA. Trimming shortened V by 4 bases and J by 6 bases, and 11 bases separated the two germline ends.

The V call is TRBV27, the J call TRBJ2-7; 7 positions match TRBD2. The V gene end was trimmed by 5 bases and the J gene end by 3 bases; junction bases not matched to a gene: 7. Germline CDR1 MNHEY, CDR2 SMNVEV (reference sequence). The CDR3 runs 14 residues. The CDR3 nucleotides read TGTGCCAGCAGTCCGTTAACGGGAGGCTACGAGCAGTACTTC. Encoded protein: CASSPLTGGYEQYF.

The chain uses TRBV28 and TRBJ2-1; D possibly corresponds to TRBD2 (5 bases). Per the germline V gene, CDR1 is MDHEN and CDR2 is SYDVKM. V lost 4 bases and J lost 5, with 24 bases in between. CDR3 length equals 18 residues. In nucleotides, the CDR3 is TGTGCCAGCAGTTCATATGCAGTCGACGTTTGGCGGGACAATGAGCAGTTCTTC. Protein sequence: CASSSYAVDVWRDNEQFF.

The rearrangement links TRBV9 to TRBJ2-5; 12 bases line up with TRBD2. The CDR3 totals 14 residues. The germline V gene has CDR1 SGDLS and CDR2 YYNGEE. With 4 bases clipped from V and 5 bases from J, the junction kept 3 bases outside the gene matches. The CDR3 spells CASSLAGGYETQYF. Written as DNA, the CDR3 is TGTGCCAGCAGCCTAGCGGGAGGGTACGAGACCCAGTACTTC.

CDR3: CASSGAQGSGYTF. The CDR3 DNA is TGTGCCAGCAGCGGGGCCCAAGGAAGCGGCTACACCTTC. V gene TRBV7-6 combines with J gene TRBJ1-2; a possible D gene is TRBD1 (5 bases). Germline V lookup: CDR1 SGHVS, CDR2 FNYEAQ. This CDR3 has 13 residues. V lost 5 bases and J 8 bases, leaving 15 bases between the germline ends.

V and J are TRBV7-8 and TRBJ2-6; tentatively, D is TRBD1 (5 bases). Germline V lookup: CDR1 SGHVS, CDR2 FQNEAQ. The CDR3 is made up of 17 amino acids. The ends were cut back, 5 bases at V and 3 bases at J, with 17 bases in the middle. The CDR3 region has the DNA TGTGCCAGCAGCGTATCAGCGACCAGGGATGGGGCCAACGTCCTGACTTTC. This codes for CASSVSATRDGANVLTF.

V gene TRBV16 combines with J gene TRBJ2-5; 7 nucleotides align to TRBD1. The CDR3 spans 17 residues. V dropped 5 bases and J dropped 0; count of bases not matched to a gene: 12. CDR1 KGHSY and CDR2 FQNENV come from the germline V gene. The CDR3 nucleotides are TGTGCCAGCAGCGGTAGTACGGGACAGCTGTACCAAGAGACCCAGTACTTC. Its translation is CASSGSTGQLYQETQYF. Drawing the rest from reference TRBV16 and TRBJ2-5, the complete variable domain is GEEVAQTPKHLVRGEGQKAKLYCAPIKGHSYVFWYQQVLKNEFKFLISFQNENVFDETGMPKERFSAKCLPNSPCSLEIQATKLEDSAVYFCASSGSTGQLYQETQYFGPGTRLLVL.